A selection of T cell receptor beta chains follows, all from one sample in a study of OX40 agonist ivuxolimab in advanced cancers. This table comes from immunoSEQ multiplex PCR, and its TCRdb copy is limited to in-frame clones, with some not included. The table has roughly 34,000 clones, 89% seen once. The sequencing here drew on CD4+ or CD8+ T cells sorted from blood, taken in a trial of the OX40 agonist ivuxolimab. These receptors came from an adult with an advanced solid tumor such as melanoma, head and neck, liver or kidney cancer. Each CDR3 is given with its conserved first and last residue. A D gene is named only where the DNA matches it firmly. The size entry is marked missing in some rows and otherwise reads once, few, many or a size class.

j_call,d_call,v_call,clone_size,cdr3_nt,cdr3_aa
TRBJ2-7,-,TRBV29-1,-,TGCAGCGTTCAGGCGGGGACCTACGAGCAGTACTTC,CSVQAGTYEQYF
TRBJ1-5,-,TRBV30,-,TGTGCCTGGAGTCAGAATAGCAATCAGCCCCAGCATTTT,CAWSQNSNQPQHF
TRBJ1-2,-,TRBV6-1,-,TGTGCCAGCAGTGAATTCGAGAAGTCTGGCTACACCTTC,CASSEFEKSGYTF
TRBJ1-6,TRBD1,TRBV6-5,-,TGTGCCAGCAGTTTAACAGGGGCGGATTCACCCCTCCACTTT,CASSLTGADSPLHF
TRBJ1-2,-,TRBV6-4,-,TGTGCCAGCAGTGCCTCCCCGACGGATAACTATGGCTACACCTTC,CASSASPTDNYGYTF
TRBJ2-1,TRBD1,TRBV6-1,-,TGTGCCAGCAGTGACGGGGACAGGGACCCCTACTACAATGAGCAGTTCTTC,CASSDGDRDPYYNEQFF
TRBJ1-2,-,TRBV9,once,TGTGCCAGCAGCCCATCCCCGCCCGGGTTCACTAACTATGGCTACACCTTC,CASSPSPPGFTNYGYTF
TRBJ1-3,-,TRBV2,-,TGTGCCAGCAGTTCGTACGGGGACAACTCTGGAAACACCATATATTTT,CASSSYGDNSGNTIYF
TRBJ2-1,-,TRBV11-2,once,TGTGCCAGCAGGTCCCTTTTTCGTCATGAGCAGTTCTTC,CASRSLFRHEQFF
TRBJ1-1,-,TRBV7-8,-,TGTGCCAGCAGCTTACGGGGAGACACTGAAGCTTTCTTT,CASSLRGDTEAFF
TRBJ2-3,TRBD2,TRBV18,once,TGTGCCAGCTCACCATCCGAGCGGGGGGGTGCAGATACGCAGTATTTT,CASSPSERGGADTQYF
TRBJ1-5,-,TRBV2,-,TGCGCCAGCAGCTCGGGACAAGATCAGCCCCAGCATTTT,CASSSGQDQPQHF
TRBJ2-7,TRBD1,TRBV10-3,-,TGTGCCATCAGTGAGACCAGGGGGCCGGACGAGCAGTACTTC,CAISETRGPDEQYF
TRBJ2-7,TRBD2,TRBV25-1,once,TGTGCCAGCAGTCGATTTAGCGGGAACTCCTACGAGCAGTACTTC,CASSRFSGNSYEQYF
TRBJ2-2,-,TRBV5-6,-,TGTGCCAGCAGCTTGAGGGGCGGAGCGAACACCGGGGAGCTGTTTTTT,CASSLRGGANTGELFF
TRBJ1-2,TRBD1,TRBV10-3,-,TGTGCCATCAGCCAGGGGACAGGGGACGGCTATGGCTACACCTTC,CAISQGTGDGYGYTF
TRBJ2-7,-,TRBV10-1,-,TGCGCCAGCAATAGCGGAGGGGCCGCCGAGCAGTACTTC,CASNSGGAAEQYF
TRBJ1-5,-,TRBV6-1,-,TGTGCCAGCAGTTCGAGCGGACCAGGCAATCAGCCCCAGCATTTT,CASSSSGPGNQPQHF
TRBJ1-2,-,TRBV6-1,-,TGTGCCAGCAAGGAGGGAAACTATGGCTACACCTTC,CASKEGNYGYTF